This T cell receptor (beta chain) was retrieved from a study of shared clonotypes between healthy human individuals. The protocol was immunoSEQ multiplex PCR, while the TCRdb copy is restricted to in-frame clones and leaves out a portion. In the table there are more than 500,000 clones, around 95% of which are singletons. Germline CDR1 is MNHEY and CDR2 is SVGAGI. CDR3 length equals 11 residues. Losses at the gene ends were 5 bases for V and 10 bases for J; bases not matched to a gene: 4. This TCR came from a woman between 25 and 40 years old in good health. Sequencing was carried out using naive CD4+ T cells sorted from blood. Subset noted: CD45RA+ positively selected. J is TRBJ1-1 and V is TRBV6-5; 7 nucleotides align to TRBD1. The CDR3 coding sequence is TGTGCCAGCAGTCAGGGGGAGCTAGCTTTCTTT. Translating gives CASSQGELAFF.